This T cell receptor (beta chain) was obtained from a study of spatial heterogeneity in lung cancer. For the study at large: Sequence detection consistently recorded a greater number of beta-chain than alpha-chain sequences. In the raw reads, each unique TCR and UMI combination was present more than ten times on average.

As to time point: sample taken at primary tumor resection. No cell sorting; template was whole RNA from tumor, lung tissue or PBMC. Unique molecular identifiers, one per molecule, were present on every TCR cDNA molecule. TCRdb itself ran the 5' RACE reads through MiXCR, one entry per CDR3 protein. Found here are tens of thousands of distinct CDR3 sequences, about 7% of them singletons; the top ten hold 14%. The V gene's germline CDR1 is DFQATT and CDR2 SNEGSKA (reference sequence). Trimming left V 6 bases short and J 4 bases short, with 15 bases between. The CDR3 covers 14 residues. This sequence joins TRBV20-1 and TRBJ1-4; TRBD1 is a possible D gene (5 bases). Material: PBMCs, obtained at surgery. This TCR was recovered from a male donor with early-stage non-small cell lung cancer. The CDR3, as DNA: TGCAGTGCCCGGGACCGAAGAGTTAATGAAAAACTGTTTTTT. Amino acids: CSARDRRVNEKLFF.